This T cell receptor (beta chain) comes out of a study of shared clonotypes between healthy human individuals (dated by TCRdb to the early 2020s). A note on the overall study: A few men and two women, aged 18 to 49 years, made up the cohort. Per donor, three plates each were used for CD4 naive and CD4 memory, two for CD8 naive, and one for CD8 memory. Each donor's leukapheresis produced roughly between about 0.8 and 10 billion PBMCs. To increase sequencing depth and limit assay-specific biases, TCR repertoire library preparation and sequencing were carried out by different laboratories using diverse techniques. To estimate repertoire size and how much clonotype sharing occurs between individuals, the study deeply sequenced the blood TCR repertoires of roughly 5 healthy adults. The paper's findings and limits, for the study overall: Naive subsets generally had larger estimated clonotype richness than memory subsets. Only blood was sampled, and tissue TCR repertoires likely differ from those in blood. Around 5.4% of naive CD4, 3.5% of naive CD8, roughly 2.4% of memory CD4, and 0.35% to 0.5% of memory CD8 clonotypes were shared across a few donors. Based on pairwise subsampling, the degree of clonotype sharing among donors was expected to be affected by sequencing depth. Because the study included a small number of donors, the genetic and exposure-history diversity represented was limited. Rarefaction of sorted-subset datasets indicated incomplete sequencing despite the large sequencing depth. Clonotypes shared by all four sorted-subset donors showed higher generation probabilities than non-shared clonotypes.

Taken from cysteine to phenylalanine, the CDR3 has 14 residues. CDR3 DNA is the only sequence kept; it has 42 bases, read in frame from the first base. The trim is 4 bases for V and 2 bases for J, with a gap of 12 bases between the germline ends. CDR1 and CDR2 (MNHEY, SMNVEV) derive from the germline V gene (reference sequence). To note about this clone: Its binding antigen is unknown. No base-level quality is on record; no much larger clone is a single base apart.

Using the deep immunoSEQ assay, TCR CDR3 regions were amplified from genomic DNA by multiplex PCR. For each cell subset, the extracted genomic DNA was distributed evenly across all wells of several immunoSEQ 96-well plates, and each plate served as one replicate. Each replicate PCR for sorted subsets received approximately 220 ng genomic DNA, equal to tens of thousands of T cell genomes. Purified libraries were quantified with a Qubit 3.0 fluorometer, sized on a Bioanalyzer 2100, and re-quantified with the KAPA Library Quantification kit. Each immunoSEQ 96-well plate was sequenced on its own single-read 150-cycle Illumina NextSeq 550 flow cell. The original pipeline was this. The immunoSEQ output contained only junctional sequences without quality scores, so filtering could not match that applied to full-length reads. Sequences were annotated with PyIR, a Python wrapper for IgBLAST v1.9, and V/J genes and CDR3 were assigned using IMGT germline references. Any read was removed if the V/J assignment was weak (E-value above 1e-6), the CDR3 was missing, or the read contained stop codons, out-of-frame junctions, or ambiguous translated residues. V3J clonotypes were defined by identical inferred V gene, J gene, and CDR3 amino acid sequence. Percentage overlap between repertoires was calculated by dividing the number of shared unique clonotypes by the size of the smaller repertoire. Three approaches were used to assess repertoire richness: RTK rarefaction, the Chao1 estimator, and Recon v2.1 estimates of unobserved clonotypes. OLGA was used to compute generation probabilities for all TCRbeta clonotypes that the gDNA method yielded from a handful of donors. The table comes from immuneACCESS by way of TCRdb, which keeps in-frame sequences with V and J called. Part of the clones is missing from these tables; in studies checked, under half for an unresolved V gene and the rest for unknown reasons. Clone size and the V and J calls come from that table; the DNA yielded D and trimming. The sample contains about 1,800,000 clones, about 95% of them found a single time. The ten largest make up roughly 1.2% of the sample.

CD8 naive samples consisted of CD45RO-negative cells that were positively selected for CCR7, yielding a CD45RA+CCR7+ population without TemRA cells. Healthy HIV-negative adults with no recently reported acute infections or vaccinations were included as donors. All donors were Caucasian adults living in Nashville, Tennessee, USA. Blood was collected by leukapheresis, and PBMCs were isolated by Ficoll-Histopaque density gradient centrifugation and then cryopreserved in liquid nitrogen vapor phase. Purity and quantity of every magnetically sorted T cell population were checked by analytical flow cytometry. Each sorted fraction had its genomic DNA isolated and then quantified by UV absorbance on a Nanodrop 2000c.

Sequenced sample: naive CD8+ T cells sorted from blood. The cell subset or site label here, explained by the study, means: CD45RA+CCR7+. This clonotype originated in a man aged 18-30 years in good health. The rearranged segments are TRBV27 and TRBJ2-7, with a tentative D gene TRBD1 over 5 matching bases. The bases are TGTGCCAGCAGTTCATATGACAGACCCTACGAGCAGTACTTC. It is translated as CASSSYDRPYEQYF.